This T cell receptor (beta chain) was captured in a study of T cell responses to AZD1222 COVID-19 vaccine. As concerns this clone: Its antigen is unknown.

The method was immunoSEQ multiplex PCR; TCRdb's version includes in-frame clones alone and lacks a portion of them. The sample shows approximately 150,000 clones, about 85% of them seen only once. Whole-study findings and limits: Targets within unmutated variant regions were reportedly found for nearly half of spike-specific TCRs.

The sequence derives from an adult in good health. Here the sequenced sample was peripheral blood, taken on day 0 of AZD1222 vaccination.

The CDR3 region is CASSPYSALAGGTDTQYF. CDR3 sequence (DNA): TGTGCCAGCAGCCCTTATAGCGCCCTAGCGGGAGGGACCGATACGCAGTATTTT. The V and J genes are TRBV9 and TRBJ2-3, with 12 positions matching TRBD2. Germline assignment: CDR1 SGDLS and CDR2 YYNGEE. Trimming at V came to 4 bases and at J to 6 bases, leaving 15 bases not matched to a gene. This CDR3 has 18 amino acids.